This passage covers 16 T cell receptor beta chains from one sample sequenced in a study of CD8+CD57+ T cells in acquired aplastic anemia. Sequenced patients had shown CD8+CD57+ cell expansion by flow cytometry. Researchers used genomic DNA as the template to profile TCR beta VDJ and CDR3. One entry per CDR3 protein, called by TCRdb with MiXCR from the reads. The sample records roughly 180,000 distinct CDR3 sequences, around 63% being singletons. Sequencing input: sorted CD4+, CD8+, or CD8+CD57+ T cells (not recorded which) from PBMCs. These receptors were taken from a human donor with aplastic anemia.

The CDR3 reads CASSVMDIQYF. DNA for the CDR3: TGTGCCAGCAGCGTTATGGACATTCAGTACTTC. V is TRBV9 and J is TRBJ2-4; no firm D call. Per the germline V gene, CDR1 is SGDLS and CDR2 is YYNGEE. The ends were cut back, 2 bases at V and 8 bases at J, with 5 bases in the middle. The CDR3 runs to 11 residues.

This clonotype came up many times. The chain combines TRBV20-1 with TRBJ2-7; maybe TRBD2 (7 bases). The CDR3 has 15 residues. Germline V CDR1 and CDR2: DFQATT, SNEGSKA (reference sequence). The V end was cut by 1 base, the J end by 0 bases, with 13 bases between. The CDR3 region is CSARGGGGDSYEQYF. The CDR3 DNA reads as TGCAGTGCTAGAGGAGGAGGGGGGGACTCCTACGAGCAGTACTTC.

The V gene is TRBV2, the J gene TRBJ1-2; TRBD1 might be the D (6 bases). The CDR3 covers 15 residues. Per the germline V gene, CDR1 is SNHLY and CDR2 is FYNNEI. Trimming cost V 4 bases and J 0 bases, with 12 bases left between them. The DNA of the CDR3 is TGTGCCAGCAGTGCTGGACAGCAGGCTAACTATGGCTACACCTTC. Amino acids: CASSAGQQANYGYTF.

This chain joins TRBV7-9 and TRBJ1-5, with D uncertain. The ends were cut back, 7 bases at V and 0 bases at J, with 4 bases in the middle. In germline, CDR1 is SEHNR, CDR2 FQNEAQ (reference sequence). There are 12 residues in the CDR3. The CDR3 here is CASTSSNQPQHF. The CDR3 DNA reads TGTGCCAGCACAAGTAGCAATCAGCCCCAGCATTTT.

The CDR3: CASSSADTQYF. In nucleotides, the CDR3 is TGTGCCAGCAGTTCGGCAGATACGCAGTATTTT. The rearrangement uses TRBV12-3 or TRBV12-4 and TRBJ2-3, with no clear D. Trimming left V 4 bases short and J 4 bases short, with 3 bases between. This CDR3 region has 11 residues.

This clonotype appeared many times. This chain joins TRBV5-8 and TRBJ2-7; 8 nucleotides match TRBD1. Trimming at V came to 4 bases and at J to 6 bases, leaving 9 bases not matched to a gene. The germline V gene encodes CDR1 SGHTS and CDR2 YDEGEE. The CDR3 consists of 14 residues. For the CDR3, the DNA is TGTGCCAGCAGCCTGACAGGGGACGGGTCCGAGCAGTACTTC. This translates into CASSLTGDGSEQYF.

J is TRBJ2-3 and V is TRBV25-1, with a possible D match to TRBD1 (6 bases). Germline-derived CDR1 and CDR2 are MGHDK and SYGVNS. Trimming shortened V by 6 bases and J by 6 bases, and 10 bases separated the two germline ends. The CDR3 is made up of 12 amino acids. The CDR3 reads CASRKQGDTQYF. DNA for the CDR3: TGTGCCAGCAGAAAACAGGGCGATACGCAGTATTTT. Looking up the rest from reference TRBV25-1 and TRBJ2-3 gives the full variable domain: EADIYQTPRYLVIGTGKKITLECSQTMGHDKMYWYQQDPGMELHLIHYSYGVNSTEKGDLSSESTVSRIRTEHFPLTLESARPSHTSQYLCASRKQGDTQYFGPGTRLTVL.

The chain has TRBV7-2 and TRBJ1-6, with TRBD1 as a possible D gene (6 bases). Germline-derived CDR1 and CDR2 are SGHTA and FQGNSA. The V gene lost 1 base and the J gene lost 6 bases, with 7 bases spanning the gap. The CDR3 length is 14 residues. The CDR3 bases are TGTGCCAGCAGCTTAGGGACAGTTAATTCACCCCTCCACTTT. Amino acids: CASSLGTVNSPLHF.

This chain connects TRBV2 to TRBJ1-1; no clear D. In germline, CDR1 is SNHLY, CDR2 FYNNEI. CDR3 length: 15 residues. Trimming took off 6 bases at V and 10 bases at J, with 24 bases between the two ends. The CDR3 DNA is TGTGCCAGCAGCCAAGAGTATTCGTGCCCCCGGGGAGCTTTCTTT. Protein: CASSQEYSCPRGAFF.

This clonotype was seen many times. The chain recombines TRBV6-1 with TRBJ1-1; possible D gene TRBD1, 5 bases. The length of the CDR3 is 15 residues. V was pared by 5 bases and J by 5 bases, with 18 bases between. The germline gives CDR1 MNHNS, CDR2 SASEGT. The CDR3 spells CASSRIREVETEAFF. In DNA form, the CDR3 reads TGTGCCAGCAGTCGAATCAGGGAGGTGGAAACTGAAGCTTTCTTT.

This clonotype has just a few counts. This sequence joins TRBV6-5 and TRBJ2-1; TRBD2 agrees at 12 bases. This CDR3 region has 16 residues. V was clipped by 6 bases and J by 4 bases; unmatched bases: 7. Germline V CDR1 and CDR2: MNHEY, SVGAGI. CDR3 amino acids: CASRQGLAGFYNEQFF. The CDR3 DNA sequence: TGTGCCAGCAGACAGGGACTAGCGGGCTTTTACAATGAGCAGTTCTTC.

A note on this clonotype: The junction does not match germline at one end; this may be a read error. V usage is TRBV20-1 and J usage is TRBJ1-4; the match to TRBD1 covers 9 bases. The CDR3 is 14 residues long. The V gene's germline CDR1 is DFQATT and CDR2 SNEGSKA (reference sequence). CDR3 nucleotides: TGCAGTGCTAGTTCCGGGACAGGGTACGAAAAACCGTTTTTT. This gives the protein CSASSGTGYEKPFF.

Regarding this clonotype: The final CDR3 position lacks the conserved phenylalanine or tryptophan, pointing to a likely read error. The DNA is omitted, as the CDR3 cannot be located on it reliably, and the CDR3 follows TCRdb's listing. The CDR3 region is CSAREKSPRLAAQSHRYAVV. The chain combines TRBV20-1 with TRBJ2-3; the table calls TRBD2, which could not be checked here. The CDR3 adds up to 20 amino acids, both ends counted. The germline gives CDR1 DFQATT, CDR2 SNEGSKA (reference sequence).

The V gene is TRBV10-3, the J gene TRBJ1-6; unclear D gene. The CDR3 is made up of 14 amino acids. CDR1 and CDR2 (germline): ENHRY, SYGVKD. Trimming removed 10 bases at V and 4 bases at J, with 14 bases between. The CDR3 loop reads CATHGGLYNSPLHF. In nucleotides, the CDR3 is TGTGCCACTCATGGTGGGCTATATAATTCACCCCTCCACTTT.

This chain's CDR3 is CASTSGTGEQYF. The CDR3 DNA reads TGTGCCAGCACCTCCGGGACAGGTGAGCAGTACTTC. This rearrangement joins TRBV2 to TRBJ2-7, with 8 positions matching TRBD1. V shed 7 bases and J 7 bases; nucleotides not matched to a gene: 6. This CDR3 has 12 residues. CDR1 SNHLY and CDR2 FYNNEI come from the germline V gene.

This clonotype was seen at least ten times. The genes are TRBV5-8 and TRBJ1-2; the match to TRBD1 covers 8 bases. CDR3 length: 14 residues. Germline CDR1 SGHTS, CDR2 YDEGEE. V lost 5 bases, J lost 6 bases, and 9 bases stayed unmatched. The CDR3 sequence: CASSRLQGEDGYTF. The CDR3 bases are TGTGCCAGCAGTCGCTTACAGGGGGAGGATGGCTACACCTTC. Variable domain in full (rest from reference TRBV5-8 and TRBJ1-2): EAGVTQSPTHLIKTRGQQATLRCSPISGHTSVYWYQQALGLGLQFLLWYDEGEERNRGNFPPRFSGRQFPNYSSELNVNALELEDSALYLCASSRLQGEDGYTFGSGTRLTVV.